The 24 T cell receptor beta chains below were found in one sample sequenced in a study of blood T cell repertoires in COVID-19. Here immunoSEQ multiplex PCR was the method, and the copy in TCRdb shows in-frame clones only, minus some. The sample has fewer than 130,000 clones, approximately 65% seen once. Material: peripheral blood. The receptors derive from a woman aged 60-75 years with acute or convalescent COVID-19.

This clone occurred a few times. V and J are TRBV18 and TRBJ1-4; D gene ambiguous. Trimming cost V 4 bases and J 0 bases, with 12 bases left between them. In germline, CDR1 is KGHSH, CDR2 LQKENI. The CDR3 length is 16 residues. The CDR3: CASSLGLFTTNEKLFF. CDR3 nucleotide sequence: TGTGCCAGCTCACTCGGACTGTTTACAACTAATGAAAAACTGTTTTTT.

J is TRBJ2-6 and V is TRBV15; a possible D gene is TRBD2 (5 bases). V was shortened by 0 bases and J by 0 bases, with 9 bases between the two germline ends. Germline CDR1 is LNHNV and CDR2 is YYDKDF (reference sequence). This CDR3 contains 17 residues. This CDR3 reads CATSRDGRGSGANVLTF. The DNA for the CDR3 is TGTGCCACCAGCAGAGACGGACGGGGCTCTGGGGCCAACGTCCTGACTTTC. Full variable domain (remainder filled in from reference TRBV15 and TRBJ2-6): DAMVIQNPRYQVTQFGKPVTLSCSQTLNHNVMYWYQQKSSQAPKLLFHYYDKDFNNEADTPDNFQSRRPNTSFCFLDIRSPGLGDTAMYLCATSRDGRGSGANVLTFGAGSRLTVL.

This chain joins TRBV5-4 and TRBJ1-6; 7 bases line up with TRBD1. The junction had 12 bases not matched to a gene; V was cut back by 4 bases and J by 14 bases. Germline V gene data show CDR1 as SGHNT and CDR2 as YYREEE (reference sequence). The CDR3 is made up of 14 amino acids. CDR3 amino acids: CASSQQSSQGALHF. The CDR3 DNA follows: TGTGCCAGCAGCCAACAGTCCTCCCAGGGGGCCCTCCACTTT.

The V call is TRBV2, the J call TRBJ2-3; D may be TRBD2 (5 bases). Between the trimmed V and J ends, which lost 10 bases and 2 bases, there was a span of 19 bases. The CDR3 is made up of 15 amino acids. Per germline, CDR1 SNHLY and CDR2 FYNNEI. The CDR3 nucleotides read TGTGCCACTACGAGAGGGCTCGGCGACACAGATACGCAGTATTTT. Translated, it gives CATTRGLGDTDTQYF.

V is TRBV28 and J is TRBJ1-2; 9 positions match TRBD1. V shed 7 bases, J shed 8 bases, and the junction held 11 bases outside the gene matches. The CDR3 consists of 14 residues. Germline values: CDR1 MDHEN, CDR2 SYDVKM. The CDR3 is CASITPGQGLGYTF. The CDR3 bases are TGTGCCAGCATTACCCCGGGACAGGGCTTGGGCTACACCTTC.

This clone came up once. This chain connects TRBV2 to TRBJ1-1; TRBD1 might be the D (6 bases). Deletions cut 4 bases from V and 6 bases from J, with 18 bases between. The CDR3 is made up of 15 amino acids. Germline V gene sequence: CDR1 SNHLY, CDR2 FYNNEI. CDR3 amino acids: CASSASGVVSAEAFF. The DNA of the CDR3 is TGTGCCAGCAGTGCGTCAGGGGTTGTATCCGCTGAAGCTTTCTTT.

The chain recombines TRBV11-2 with TRBJ2-7, with 7 bases that match TRBD2. The ends lost 3 bases at V and 4 bases at J; junction bases unmatched: 6. Per the germline V gene, CDR1 is SGHAT and CDR2 is FQNNGV. There are 14 residues in the CDR3. The CDR3 loop is CASSLGRGRYEQYF. In DNA form, the CDR3 reads TGTGCCAGCAGCTTGGGGAGGGGTCGGTACGAGCAGTACTTC.

The rearrangement uses TRBV10-2 and TRBJ2-4; 8 bases agree with TRBD1. Germline CDR1 is WSHSY and CDR2 is SAAADI. The CDR3 is 16 residues long. V was clipped by 3 bases and J by 0 bases; unmatched bases: 4. The CDR3 DNA is TGCGCCAGCAGTGATAGGACAGGGCTAGCCAAAAACATTCAGTACTTC. Its translation is CASSDRTGLAKNIQYF.

This rearrangement joins TRBV3-1 (or the pseudogene TRBV3-2) to TRBJ2-7; TRBD1 is a possible D gene (5 bases). Trimming shortened V by 1 base and J by 3 bases, and 7 bases separated the two germline ends. The CDR3 is 13 residues long. Germline CDR1 LGHDT, CDR2 YNNKEL (reference sequence). The chain's CDR3 is CASSQGRVYEQYF. The CDR3, as DNA: TGTGCCAGCAGCCAAGGCAGGGTCTACGAGCAGTACTTC.

The V gene is TRBV7-2, the J gene TRBJ1-1; D is perhaps TRBD1 (6 bases). The germline CDR1 and CDR2 sequences are SGHTA and FQGNSA. V gave up 5 bases and J gave up 3 bases, with 22 bases separating them. The CDR3 loop spans 17 amino acids. The DNA of the CDR3 is TGTGCCAGCAGCGAACGCACCTTTACAGGGTTGGACACTGAAGCTTTCTTT. As protein: CASSERTFTGLDTEAFF.

The rearrangement joins TRBV7-2 to TRBJ1-5, with TRBD1 as a possible D gene (5 bases). Looked up from germline, CDR1 is SGHTA and CDR2 is FQGNSA. V was cut by 8 bases and J by 7 bases, with 18 bases left in between. CDR3 size: 14 residues. The CDR3 DNA follows: TGTGCCAGCTCCGATTTTTCTCAGGGCCAGCCCCAGCATTTT. As protein: CASSDFSQGQPQHF.

J is TRBJ2-7 and V is TRBV30, with 9 positions matching TRBD2. The CDR3 length is 13 residues. Per the germline V gene, CDR1 is GTSNPN and CDR2 is SVGIG (reference sequence). V lost 4 bases and J lost 3; bases outside the gene matches: 4. CDR3 amino acids: CAWTSGVGYEQYF. CDR3 in DNA: TGTGCCTGGACTAGCGGGGTGGGCTACGAGCAGTACTTC. Full variable domain (outside the CDR3, taken from reference TRBV30 and TRBJ2-7): SQTIHQWPATLVQPVGSPLSLECTVEGTSNPNLYWYRQAAGRGLQLLFYSVGIGQISSEVPQNLSASRPQDRQFILSSKKLLLSDSGFYLCAWTSGVGYEQYFGPGTRLTVT.

This clone was detected only a few times. The chain combines TRBV9 with TRBJ2-3; D perhaps matches TRBD2 (7 bases). The germline V and J ends were trimmed by 6 bases and 3 bases, with 14 bases remaining between them. The CDR3 has 14 residues. In germline, CDR1 is SGDLS, CDR2 YYNGEE. The CDR3 nucleotides are TGTGCCAGCACAACAGGGAGGGGAACAGATACGCAGTATTTT. It encodes CASTTGRGTDTQYF.

This chain links TRBV11-2 with TRBJ2-6; D unclear. Trimming removed 1 base at V and 4 bases at J, with 5 bases between. CDR1 is SGHAT and CDR2 is FQNNGV in the germline V gene. This CDR3 is 14 amino acids long. Here the CDR3 DNA reads TGTGCCAGCAGCTTAGTGGGCGGGGCCAACGTCCTGACTTTC. As protein: CASSLVGGANVLTF.

A single count supports this clone. This rearrangement joins TRBV7-2 to TRBJ2-7, with TRBD2 matching over 10 bases. The germline V gene encodes CDR1 SGHTA and CDR2 FQGNSA. The CDR3 extends over 15 amino acids. Trimming removed 5 bases from V and 3 bases from J; junction bases left unmatched: 7. The chain's CDR3 is CASSPAGTSDYEQYF. The CDR3 nucleotides read TGTGCCAGCAGCCCCGCCGGGACTAGCGACTACGAGCAGTACTTC. Supplemented by reference TRBV7-2 and TRBJ2-7, the full variable domain reads GAGVSQSPSNKVTEKGKDVELRCDPISGHTALYWYRQSLGQGLEFLIYFQGNSAPDKSGLPSDRFSAERTGGSVSTLTIQRTQQEDSAVYLCASSPAGTSDYEQYFGPGTRLTVT.

The chain combines TRBV18 with TRBJ1-5; no clear D. Germline assignment: CDR1 KGHSH and CDR2 LQKENI. The germline V and J ends were trimmed by 3 bases and 0 bases, with 6 bases remaining between them. The CDR3 spans 14 residues. CDR3 in amino acids: CASSPDTSNQPQHF. In DNA form, the CDR3 reads TGTGCCAGCTCACCTGACACTAGCAATCAGCCCCAGCATTTT.

V and J are TRBV5-4 and TRBJ2-7, with 8 positions matching TRBD2. This CDR3 is 15 amino acids long. J was trimmed by 3 bases and V by 4 bases; bases with no gene match: 9. Germline loops: CDR1 SGHNT, CDR2 YYREEE (reference sequence). This CDR3 is CASSQSGGKFYEQYF. CDR3 nucleotides: TGTGCCAGCAGCCAGAGCGGGGGCAAGTTCTACGAGCAGTACTTC. Drawing the rest from reference TRBV5-4 and TRBJ2-7, the complete variable domain is ETGVTQSPTHLIKTRGQQVTLRCSSQSGHNTVSWYQQALGQGPQFIFQYYREEENGRGNFPPRFSGLQFPNYSSELNVNALELDDSALYLCASSQSGGKFYEQYFGPGTRLTVT.

The J gene is TRBJ2-3, the V gene TRBV19; perhaps TRBD1 as D (6 bases). The V gene's germline CDR1 is LNHDA and CDR2 SQIVND (reference sequence). The CDR3 loop spans 15 amino acids. V was clipped by 1 base and J by 2 bases, with 10 bases between them. The DNA for the CDR3 is TGTGCCAGTAGTATAGGGCAGGGGATCACAGATACGCAGTATTTT. Protein sequence: CASSIGQGITDTQYF. Using reference TRBV19 and TRBJ2-3 for the parts outside the CDR3, the full variable domain is DGGITQSPKYLFRKEGQNVTLSCEQNLNHDAMYWYRQDPGQGLRLIYYSQIVNDFQKGDIAEGYSVSREKKESFPLTVTSAQKNPTAFYLCASSIGQGITDTQYFGPGTRLTVL.

The chain has TRBV5-1 and TRBJ1-2; 7 positions agree with TRBD1. This CDR3 is 15 amino acids long. V was clipped by 4 bases and J by 0 bases; unmatched bases: 6. The germline V gene encodes CDR1 SGHRS and CDR2 YFSETQ. Written as DNA, the CDR3 is TGCGCCAGCAGCCCGTGGACAGGTTCTAACTATGGCTACACCTTC. This translates into CASSPWTGSNYGYTF.

This clone was found once. This chain uses TRBV27 with TRBJ1-1; the D gene is possibly TRBD1 (5 bases). Trimming left V 5 bases short and J 4 bases short, with 11 bases between. This CDR3 is 13 amino acids long. CDR1 and CDR2 from the germline V gene are MNHEY and SMNVEV (reference sequence). The CDR3 DNA sequence: TGTGCCAGCAGTCCCGGGGGGGTCACTGAAGCTTTCTTT. It codes for CASSPGGVTEAFF.

This clone came up a few times. The J gene is TRBJ2-2, the V gene TRBV11-2; 9 bases line up with TRBD2. Trimming cost V 4 bases and J 0 bases; bases outside gene matches: 12. Germline values: CDR1 SGHAT, CDR2 FQNNGV. There are 19 residues in the CDR3. The CDR3 sequence: CASSSPRGAGGSNTGELFF. The DNA of the CDR3 is TGTGCCAGCAGCTCGCCCCGGGGAGCGGGGGGATCGAACACCGGGGAGCTGTTTTTT.

The V and J genes are TRBV5-6 and TRBJ2-2, with TRBD1 matching over 10 bases. Germline V gene data show CDR1 as SGHDT and CDR2 as YYEEEE. V lost 4 bases, J lost 4 bases, and 4 bases stayed unmatched. This CDR3 comprises 15 residues. For the CDR3, the DNA is TGTGCCAGCAGCGGCGACAGGGGGCGCACCGGGGAGCTGTTTTTT. Translated: CASSGDRGRTGELFF.

The genes are TRBV19 and TRBJ1-3; D is undetermined. Germline V lookup: CDR1 LNHDA, CDR2 SQIVND (reference sequence). The CDR3 is 14 amino acids. Trimming pared 5 bases from V and 1 base from J, leaving 9 bases between. Here the CDR3 reads CASSAGPSGNTIYF. The DNA of the CDR3 is TGTGCCAGTAGTGCAGGCCCGTCTGGAAACACCATATATTTT.

This chain uses TRBV19 with TRBJ2-1; D gene ambiguous. The CDR3 is 13 amino acids. V was clipped by 1 base and J by 7 bases, with 8 bases between them. CDR1 and CDR2 from the germline V gene are LNHDA and SQIVND (reference sequence). CDR3 region: CASSIVTGNEQFF. CDR3 DNA: TGTGCCAGTAGTATAGTTACCGGGAATGAGCAGTTCTTC.